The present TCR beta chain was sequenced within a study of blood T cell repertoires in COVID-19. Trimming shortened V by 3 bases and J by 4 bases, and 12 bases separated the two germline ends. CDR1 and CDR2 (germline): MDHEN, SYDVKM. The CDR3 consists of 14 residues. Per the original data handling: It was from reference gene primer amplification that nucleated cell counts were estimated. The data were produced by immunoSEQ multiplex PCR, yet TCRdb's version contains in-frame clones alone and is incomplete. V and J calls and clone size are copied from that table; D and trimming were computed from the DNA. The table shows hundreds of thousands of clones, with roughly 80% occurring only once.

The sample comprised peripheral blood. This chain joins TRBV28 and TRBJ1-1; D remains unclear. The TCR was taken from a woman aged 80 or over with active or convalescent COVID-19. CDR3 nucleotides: TGTGCCAGCAGTTTTTCGAACGGACTCACTGAAGCTTTCTTT. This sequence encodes CASSFSNGLTEAFF.